Here is one T cell receptor beta chain with its context. Its antigen is still unknown. Assay: immunoSEQ multiplex PCR; the TCRdb copy retains only in-frame clones and omits some. The data show 380,000 or so clones, with about 88% seen just once and about 6.4% held by the top ten. The sample belongs to a study of Ad26.COV2.S vaccination and SARS-CoV-2 variants. Study at large: Ad26.COV2.S arm of COV1001 included the donor. General study points: Placebo recipients showed lower spike-specific TCR breadth than vaccinees.

Trimming cost V 1 base and J 0 bases, with 10 bases left between them. Germline loops: CDR1 SGHTA, CDR2 FQGTGA. The CDR3 is 15 residues long. This sample's treatment: some 19 received Ad26.COV2.S at low or high dose, single or two shots; 5 received placebo; per-sample allocation not given. Sampling was done on day 63 after the first vaccine or placebo injection. An 18-55-year-old adult in Boston served as donor. The TCR sequence derives from a person aged 18-60 years who received the Ad26.COV2.S COVID-19 vaccine or a placebo. The chain joins TRBV7-3 to TRBJ2-7; TRBD1 or TRBD2 may be the D gene (5 bases each). The sample was peripheral blood, taken in a trial of Ad26.COV2.S vaccine versus placebo. The CDR3 loop reads CASSLSGGPSYEQYF. In DNA, the CDR3 is TGTGCCAGCAGCTTAAGTGGGGGACCCTCCTACGAGCAGTACTTC.